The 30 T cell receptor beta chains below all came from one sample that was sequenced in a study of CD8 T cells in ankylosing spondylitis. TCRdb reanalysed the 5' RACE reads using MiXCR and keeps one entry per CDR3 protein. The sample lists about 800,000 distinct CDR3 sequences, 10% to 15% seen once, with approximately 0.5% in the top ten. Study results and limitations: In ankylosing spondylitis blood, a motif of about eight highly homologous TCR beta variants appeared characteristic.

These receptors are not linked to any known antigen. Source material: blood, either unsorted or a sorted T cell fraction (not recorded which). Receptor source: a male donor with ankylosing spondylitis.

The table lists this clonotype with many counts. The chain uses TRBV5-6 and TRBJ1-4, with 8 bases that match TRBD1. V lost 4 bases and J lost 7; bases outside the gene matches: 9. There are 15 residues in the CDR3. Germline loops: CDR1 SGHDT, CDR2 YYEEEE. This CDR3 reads CASSRRGTGFEKLFF. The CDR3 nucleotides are TGTGCCAGCAGCCGACGAGGGACAGGATTTGAAAAACTGTTTTTT.

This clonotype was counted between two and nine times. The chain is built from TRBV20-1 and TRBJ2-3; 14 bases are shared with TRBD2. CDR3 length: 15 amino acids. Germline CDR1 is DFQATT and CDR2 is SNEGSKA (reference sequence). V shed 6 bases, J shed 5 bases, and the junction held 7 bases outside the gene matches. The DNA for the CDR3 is TGCAGTGCCCAGGGACTAGCGGGAGCGGGAGATACGCAGTATTTT. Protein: CSAQGLAGAGDTQYF.

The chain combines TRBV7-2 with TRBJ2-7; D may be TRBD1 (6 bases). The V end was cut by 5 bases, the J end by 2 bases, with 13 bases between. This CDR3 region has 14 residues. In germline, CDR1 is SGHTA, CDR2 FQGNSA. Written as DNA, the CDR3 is TGTGCCAGCAGCCCGCACAGGGATGCCTACGAGCAGTACTTC. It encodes CASSPHRDAYEQYF.

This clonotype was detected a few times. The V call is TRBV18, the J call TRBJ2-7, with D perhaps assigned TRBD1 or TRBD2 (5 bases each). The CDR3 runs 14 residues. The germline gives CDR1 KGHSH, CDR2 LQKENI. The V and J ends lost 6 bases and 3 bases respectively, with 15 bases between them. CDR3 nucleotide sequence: TGTGCCAGCTCCGAGGGGAAGAGAAGCTACGAGCAGTACTTC. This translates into CASSEGKRSYEQYF.

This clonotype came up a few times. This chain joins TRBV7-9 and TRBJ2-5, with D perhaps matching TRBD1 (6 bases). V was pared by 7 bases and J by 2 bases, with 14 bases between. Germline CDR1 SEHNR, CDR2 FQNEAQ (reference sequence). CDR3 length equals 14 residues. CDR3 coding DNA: TGTGCCAGCACCCCCAGAGGACAGCAAGAGACCCAGTACTTC. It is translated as CASTPRGQQETQYF. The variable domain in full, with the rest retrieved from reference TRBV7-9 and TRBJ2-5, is DTGVSQNPRHKITKRGQNVTFRCDPISEHNRLYWYRQTLGQGPEFLTYFQNEAQLEKSRLLSDRFSAERPKGSFSTLEIQRTEQGDSAMYLCASTPRGQQETQYFGPGTRLLVL.

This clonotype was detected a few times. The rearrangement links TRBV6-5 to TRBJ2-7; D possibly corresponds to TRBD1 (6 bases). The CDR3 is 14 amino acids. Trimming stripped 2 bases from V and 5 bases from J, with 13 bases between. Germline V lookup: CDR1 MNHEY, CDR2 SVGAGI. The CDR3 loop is CASSYGYAGDEQYF. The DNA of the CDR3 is TGTGCCAGCAGTTACGGGTATGCAGGGGACGAGCAGTACTTC.

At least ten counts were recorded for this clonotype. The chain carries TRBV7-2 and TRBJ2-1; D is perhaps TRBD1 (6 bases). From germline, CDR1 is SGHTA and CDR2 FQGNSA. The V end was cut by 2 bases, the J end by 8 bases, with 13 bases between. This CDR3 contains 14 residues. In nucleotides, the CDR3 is TGTGCCAGCAGCTTATGGGGGCGCTGGGATGAGCAGTTCTTC. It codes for CASSLWGRWDEQFF.

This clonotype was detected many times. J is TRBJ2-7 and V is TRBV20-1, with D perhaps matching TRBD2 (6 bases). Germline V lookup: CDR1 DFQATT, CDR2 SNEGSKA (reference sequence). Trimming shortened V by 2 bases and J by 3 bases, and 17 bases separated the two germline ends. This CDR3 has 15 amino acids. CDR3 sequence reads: CSARFVAGRVYEQYF. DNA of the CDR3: TGCAGTGCTAGATTCGTGGCGGGGCGGGTCTACGAGCAGTACTTC.

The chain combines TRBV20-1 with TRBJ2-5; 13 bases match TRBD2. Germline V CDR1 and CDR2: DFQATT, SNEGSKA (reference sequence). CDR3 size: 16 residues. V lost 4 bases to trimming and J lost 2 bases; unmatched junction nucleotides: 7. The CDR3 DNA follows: TGCAGTGCTAAACTCGGGACTAGCGGGATTCAAGAGACCCAGTACTTC. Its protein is CSAKLGTSGIQETQYF.

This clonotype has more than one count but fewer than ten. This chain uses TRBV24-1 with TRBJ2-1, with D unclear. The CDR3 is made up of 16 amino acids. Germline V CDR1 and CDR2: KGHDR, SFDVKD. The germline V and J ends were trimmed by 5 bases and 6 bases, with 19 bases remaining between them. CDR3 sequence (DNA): TGTGCCACCAGTGGATTAGCTCCTTCCGTGGTCAATGAGCAGTTCTTC. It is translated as CATSGLAPSVVNEQFF.

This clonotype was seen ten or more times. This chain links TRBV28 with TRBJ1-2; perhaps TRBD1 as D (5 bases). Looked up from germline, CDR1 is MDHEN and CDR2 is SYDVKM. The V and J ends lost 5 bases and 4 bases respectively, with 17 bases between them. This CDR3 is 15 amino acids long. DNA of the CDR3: TGTGCCAGCAGTCTGGCGGGACCTTCTTTCTATGGCTACACCTTC. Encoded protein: CASSLAGPSFYGYTF.

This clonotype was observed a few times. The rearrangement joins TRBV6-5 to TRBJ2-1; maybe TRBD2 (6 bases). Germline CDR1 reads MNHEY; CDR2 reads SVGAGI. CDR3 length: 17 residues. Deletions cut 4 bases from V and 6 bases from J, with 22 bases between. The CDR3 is CASSFAGVGRDSNEQFF. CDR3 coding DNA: TGTGCCAGCAGTTTCGCCGGGGTAGGGCGGGACTCCAATGAGCAGTTCTTC.

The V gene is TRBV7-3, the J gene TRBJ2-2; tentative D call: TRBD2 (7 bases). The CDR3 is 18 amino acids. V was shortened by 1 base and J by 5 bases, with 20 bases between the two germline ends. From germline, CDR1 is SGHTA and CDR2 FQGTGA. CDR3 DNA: TGTGCCAGCAGCTTAAGCGGGGGCAGGGAATTTTGGACCGGGGAGCTGTTTTTT. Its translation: CASSLSGGREFWTGELFF.

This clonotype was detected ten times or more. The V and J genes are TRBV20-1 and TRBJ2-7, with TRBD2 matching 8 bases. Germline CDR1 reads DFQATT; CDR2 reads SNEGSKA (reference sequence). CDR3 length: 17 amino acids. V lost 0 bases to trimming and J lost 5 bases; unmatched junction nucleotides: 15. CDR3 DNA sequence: TGCAGTGCTAGAGATCTGCGGGCAAGCGGGAGTTGGGACGAGCAGTACTTC. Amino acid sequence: CSARDLRASGSWDEQYF.

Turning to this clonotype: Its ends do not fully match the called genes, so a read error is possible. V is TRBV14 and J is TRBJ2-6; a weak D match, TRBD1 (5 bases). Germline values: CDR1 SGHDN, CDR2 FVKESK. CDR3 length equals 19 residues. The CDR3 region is CASRQARRGTSSGANVLTF. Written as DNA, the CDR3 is TGTGCCAGCAGGCAAGCCCGTAGGGGAACTTCCTCTGGGGCCAACGTCCTGACTTTC.

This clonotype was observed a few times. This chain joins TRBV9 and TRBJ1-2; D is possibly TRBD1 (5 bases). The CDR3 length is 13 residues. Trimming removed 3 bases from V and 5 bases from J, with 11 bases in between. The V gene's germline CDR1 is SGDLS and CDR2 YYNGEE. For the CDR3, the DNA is TGTGCCAGCAGCGGAGGGGTTGGGTATGGCTACACCTTC. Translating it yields CASSGGVGYGYTF.

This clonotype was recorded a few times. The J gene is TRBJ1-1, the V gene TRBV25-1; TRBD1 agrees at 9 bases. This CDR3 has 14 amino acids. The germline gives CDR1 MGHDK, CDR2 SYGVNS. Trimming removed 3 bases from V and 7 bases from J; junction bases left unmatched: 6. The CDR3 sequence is CASSDPQGAVEAFF. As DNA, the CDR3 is TGTGCCAGCAGTGACCCACAGGGGGCTGTTGAAGCTTTCTTT.

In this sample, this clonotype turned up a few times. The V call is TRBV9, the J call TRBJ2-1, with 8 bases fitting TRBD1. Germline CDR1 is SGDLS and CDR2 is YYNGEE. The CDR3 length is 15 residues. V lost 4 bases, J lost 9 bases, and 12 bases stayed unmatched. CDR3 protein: CASSSAGTGWGEQFF. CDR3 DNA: TGTGCCAGCAGCTCAGCCGGGACAGGCTGGGGTGAGCAGTTCTTC.

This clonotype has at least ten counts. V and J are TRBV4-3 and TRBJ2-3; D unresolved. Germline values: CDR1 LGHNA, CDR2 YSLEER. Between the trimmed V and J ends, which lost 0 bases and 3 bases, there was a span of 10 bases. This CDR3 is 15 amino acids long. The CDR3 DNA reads TGCGCCAGCAGCCAAGACCCTTTAGCTACAGATACGCAGTATTTT. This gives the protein CASSQDPLATDTQYF.

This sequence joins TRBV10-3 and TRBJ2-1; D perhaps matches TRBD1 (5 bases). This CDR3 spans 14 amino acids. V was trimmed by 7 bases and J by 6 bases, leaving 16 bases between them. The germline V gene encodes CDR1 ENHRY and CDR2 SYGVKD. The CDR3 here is CAIKARGSSNEQFF. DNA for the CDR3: TGTGCCATCAAAGCTAGGGGCAGTAGCAATGAGCAGTTCTTC.

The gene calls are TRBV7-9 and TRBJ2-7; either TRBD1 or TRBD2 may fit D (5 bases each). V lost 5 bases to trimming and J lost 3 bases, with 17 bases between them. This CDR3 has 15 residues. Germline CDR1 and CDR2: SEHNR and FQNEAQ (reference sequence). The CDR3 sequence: CASSPERDGIYEQYF. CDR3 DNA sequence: TGTGCCAGCAGCCCCGAAAGGGACGGGATCTACGAGCAGTACTTC. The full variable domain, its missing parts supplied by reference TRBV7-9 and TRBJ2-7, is DTGVSQNPRHKITKRGQNVTFRCDPISEHNRLYWYRQTLGQGPEFLTYFQNEAQLEKSRLLSDRFSAERPKGSFSTLEIQRTEQGDSAMYLCASSPERDGIYEQYFGPGTRLTVT.

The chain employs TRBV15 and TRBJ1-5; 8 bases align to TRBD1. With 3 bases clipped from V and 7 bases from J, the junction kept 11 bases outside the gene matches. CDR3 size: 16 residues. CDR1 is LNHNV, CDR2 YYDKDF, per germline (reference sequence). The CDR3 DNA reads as TGTGCCACCAGCAGTTATGAGGCCAGGGGGCGACAGCCCCAGCATTTT. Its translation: CATSSYEARGRQPQHF.

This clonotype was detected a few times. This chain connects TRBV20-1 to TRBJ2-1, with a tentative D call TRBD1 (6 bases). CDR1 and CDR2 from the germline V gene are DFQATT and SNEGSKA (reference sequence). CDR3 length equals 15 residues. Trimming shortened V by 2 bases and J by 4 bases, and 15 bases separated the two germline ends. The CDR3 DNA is TGCAGTGCTAGAAGGACAGCCGGGTTATACAATGAGCAGTTCTTC. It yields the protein CSARRTAGLYNEQFF.

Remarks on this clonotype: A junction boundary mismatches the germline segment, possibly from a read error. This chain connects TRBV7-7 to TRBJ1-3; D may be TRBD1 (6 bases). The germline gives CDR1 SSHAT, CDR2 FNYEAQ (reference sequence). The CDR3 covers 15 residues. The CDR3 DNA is TGTGCTAGCAGCTTAAGCCGGGGGCCTGGAAACACCATATATTTT. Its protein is CASSLSRGPGNTIYF.

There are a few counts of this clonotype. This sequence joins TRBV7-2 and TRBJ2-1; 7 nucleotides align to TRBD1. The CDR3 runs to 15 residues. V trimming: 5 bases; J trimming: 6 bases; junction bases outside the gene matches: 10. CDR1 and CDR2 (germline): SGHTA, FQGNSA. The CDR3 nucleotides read TGTGCCAGCAGCCCCCGGACAGGCCGGGCCAATGAGCAGTTCTTC. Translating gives CASSPRTGRANEQFF.

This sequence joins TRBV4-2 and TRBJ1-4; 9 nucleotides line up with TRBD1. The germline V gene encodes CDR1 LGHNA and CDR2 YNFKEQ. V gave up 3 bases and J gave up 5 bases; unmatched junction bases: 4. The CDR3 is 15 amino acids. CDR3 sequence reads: CASSQPGTGNEKLFF. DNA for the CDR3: TGTGCCAGCAGCCAGCCCGGGACAGGGAATGAAAAACTGTTTTTT.

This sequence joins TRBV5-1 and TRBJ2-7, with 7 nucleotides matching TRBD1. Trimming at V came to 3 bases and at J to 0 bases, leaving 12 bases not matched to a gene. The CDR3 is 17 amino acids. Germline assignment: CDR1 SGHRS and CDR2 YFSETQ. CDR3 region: CASSSPLRTGSSYEQYF. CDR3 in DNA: TGCGCCAGCAGCTCGCCCCTCCGGACAGGCAGCTCCTACGAGCAGTACTTC.

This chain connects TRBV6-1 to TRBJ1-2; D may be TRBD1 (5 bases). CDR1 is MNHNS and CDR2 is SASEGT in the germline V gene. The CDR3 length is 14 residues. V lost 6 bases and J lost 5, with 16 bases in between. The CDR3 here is CASSESRQTYGYTF. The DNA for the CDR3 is TGTGCCAGCAGCGAAAGTAGACAGACATATGGCTACACCTTC.

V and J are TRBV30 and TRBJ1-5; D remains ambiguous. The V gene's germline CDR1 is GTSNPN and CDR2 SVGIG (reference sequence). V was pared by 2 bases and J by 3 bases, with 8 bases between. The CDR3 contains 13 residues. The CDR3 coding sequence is TGTGCCTGGAGTCGTTTGTCCAATCAGCCCCAGCATTTT. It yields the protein CAWSRLSNQPQHF. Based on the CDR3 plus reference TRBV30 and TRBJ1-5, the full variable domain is SQTIHQWPATLVQPVGSPLSLECTVEGTSNPNLYWYRQAAGRGLQLLFYSVGIGQISSEVPQNLSASRPQDRQFILSSKKLLLSDSGFYLCAWSRLSNQPQHFGDGTRLSIL.

The CDR3 coding sequence is TGTGCCAGCAGCTTAGAGGACAGGGACTATGGCTACACCTTC. Its translation: CASSLEDRDYGYTF. The V gene is TRBV5-5, the J gene TRBJ1-2; 8 nucleotides agree with TRBD1. This CDR3 has 14 amino acids. J was trimmed by 3 bases and V by 2 bases; bases with no gene match: 3. Germline lookup yields CDR1 SGHKS and CDR2 YYEKEE (reference sequence). Variable domain in full (rest from reference TRBV5-5 and TRBJ1-2): DAGVTQSPTHLIKTRGQQVTLRCSPISGHKSVSWYQQVLGQGPQFIFQYYEKEERGRGNFPDRFSARQFPNYSSELNVNALLLGDSALYLCASSLEDRDYGYTFGSGTRLTVV.